This T cell receptor beta chain was observed in a study of technical replicates of blood from four donors. Sequenced by immunoSEQ multiplex PCR; TCRdb stores in-frame clones only, minus some. This table has about 82,000 clones, around 90% appearing once. CDR3 size: 15 residues. V lost 1 base and J lost 4, with 11 bases in between. From germline, CDR1 is LGHNA and CDR2 YNFKEQ. The sequenced sample consisted of T cells isolated from PBMCs. This TCR derives from a human donor in good health. The chain recombines TRBV4-2 with TRBJ1-3; D perhaps matches TRBD1 (5 bases). In DNA, the CDR3 is TGTGCCAGCAGCCAAGCTACAGGTTACGGAAACACCATATATTTT. This gives the protein CASSQATGYGNTIYF.